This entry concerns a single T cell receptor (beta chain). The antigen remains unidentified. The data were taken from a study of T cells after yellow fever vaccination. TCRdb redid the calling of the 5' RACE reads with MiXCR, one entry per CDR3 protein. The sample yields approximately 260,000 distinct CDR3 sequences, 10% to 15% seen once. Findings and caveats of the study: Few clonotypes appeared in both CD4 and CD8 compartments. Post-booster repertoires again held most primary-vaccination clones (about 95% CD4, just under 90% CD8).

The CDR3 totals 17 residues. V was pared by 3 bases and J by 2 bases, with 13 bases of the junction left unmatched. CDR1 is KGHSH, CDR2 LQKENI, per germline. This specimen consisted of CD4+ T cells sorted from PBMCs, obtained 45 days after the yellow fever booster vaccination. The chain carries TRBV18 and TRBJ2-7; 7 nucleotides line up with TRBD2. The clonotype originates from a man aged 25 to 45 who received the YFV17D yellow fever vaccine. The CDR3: CASSPSRTGTTAYEQYF. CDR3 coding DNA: TGTGCCAGCTCACCTTCTCGAACCGGGACTACCGCCTACGAGCAGTACTTC.